These 16 T cell receptor beta chains share one sample of origin, sequenced in a study of blood T cell repertoires in COVID-19. The data were produced by immunoSEQ multiplex PCR, yet TCRdb's version contains in-frame clones alone and is incomplete. Found here are nearly 250,000 clones, around 89% of them singletons; the top ten hold over 0.75%. Sequenced sample: PBMCs or T cells enriched from blood (not recorded which). The receptors derive from a man in his fifties who had been exposed to COVID-19.

The chain joins TRBV7-9 to TRBJ1-2; TRBD1 agrees at 8 bases. Germline V gives CDR1 SEHNR, CDR2 FQNEAQ (reference sequence). J lost 6 bases, V lost 4 bases, and 16 bases had no gene match. The CDR3 consists of 17 residues. CDR3 sequence (DNA): TGTGCCAGCAGCTCCTTCAGAGAAGCTCGGACAGGGAATGGCTACACCTTC. Its protein product is CASSSFREARTGNGYTF.

This chain uses TRBV4-1 with TRBJ2-7; 7 bases align to TRBD1. Germline CDR1 MGHRA, CDR2 YSYEKL. The CDR3 has 13 amino acids. V was clipped by 5 bases and J by 4 bases; unmatched bases: 5. Here the CDR3 reads CASSIGTDYEQYF. Written as DNA, the CDR3 is TGCGCCAGCAGCATAGGGACAGATTACGAGCAGTACTTC.

This chain links TRBV19 with TRBJ1-5; possibly TRBD1 for D (5 bases). In germline, CDR1 is LNHDA, CDR2 SQIVND (reference sequence). Trimming stripped 3 bases from V and 4 bases from J, with 7 bases between. This CDR3 is built from 13 residues. The CDR3 bases are TGTGCCAGTAGTATGGCAGGGAATCAGCCCCAGCATTTT. Translated, it gives CASSMAGNQPQHF.

The chain combines TRBV11-2 with TRBJ2-3; 8 nucleotides align to TRBD2. V was pared by 2 bases and J by 6 bases, with 16 bases of the junction left unmatched. This CDR3 comprises 18 residues. Germline CDR1 SGHAT, CDR2 FQNNGV. This CDR3 reads CASSLIGGGGPPGDTQYF. For the CDR3, the DNA is TGTGCCAGCAGCTTAATTGGCGGCGGGGGGCCGCCCGGGGATACGCAGTATTTT.

The chain carries TRBV2 and TRBJ2-3; the match to TRBD2 covers 10 bases. CDR3 length: 15 residues. Germline V gene lookup returns CDR1 SNHLY and CDR2 FYNNEI. V was clipped by 5 bases and J by 4 bases; unmatched bases: 6. CDR3 coding DNA: TGTGCCAGCAGTTCCAGCGGGGGGGCGGCAGATACGCAGTATTTT. Translated: CASSSSGGAADTQYF.

This clone was found a few times. The V gene is TRBV28, the J gene TRBJ1-5; 8 bases are shared with TRBD1. The ends lost 10 bases at V and 2 bases at J; junction bases unmatched: 10. The germline V gene encodes CDR1 MDHEN and CDR2 SYDVKM. The CDR3 extends over 15 amino acids. In DNA form, the CDR3 reads TGTGCCACCCATACGACAGGGGAGGGCAATCAGCCCCAGCATTTT. As protein: CATHTTGEGNQPQHF. Full variable domain (rest looked up from reference TRBV28 and TRBJ1-5): DVKVTQSSRYLVKRTGEKVFLECVQDMDHENMFWYRQDPGLGLRLIYFSYDVKMKEKGDIPEGYSVSREKKERFSLILESASTNQTSMYLCATHTTGEGNQPQHFGDGTRLSIL.

Remarks on this clone: One junction end disagrees with the germline gene, perhaps due to a read error. This chain connects TRBV6-5 to TRBJ1-1; possibly TRBD1 for D (6 bases). This CDR3 has 15 residues. Per the germline V gene, CDR1 is MNHEY and CDR2 is SVGAGI. The CDR3, as DNA: TGTGCCAGCAGCTACTCAGGGGTTTCCGACACTGAAGCTTTCTTT. Amino acids: CASSYSGVSDTEAFF.

This clone was found a few times. The rearrangement uses TRBV11-3 and TRBJ1-1, with a tentative D call TRBD1 (6 bases). Germline lookup yields CDR1 SGHNT and CDR2 YENEEA. This CDR3 has 12 residues. The V end lost 2 bases, the J end lost 7 bases, and 8 bases lay between the germline ends. CDR3 sequence (DNA): TGTGCCAGCAGCTTAAGGGGGTTTGAAGCTTTCTTT. Amino acid sequence: CASSLRGFEAFF.

The V and J genes are TRBV28 and TRBJ2-7, with D possibly matching TRBD1 (6 bases). CDR3 length equals 16 residues. CDR1 and CDR2 from the germline V gene are MDHEN and SYDVKM. The V gene lost 7 bases and the J gene lost 1 base, with 20 bases spanning the gap. CDR3 nucleotides: TGTGCCAGCAACCAGGGGCGGCTATTAAGGTCCTACGAGCAGTACTTC. Its protein is CASNQGRLLRSYEQYF.

There are a few counts of this clone. J is TRBJ1-1 and V is TRBV5-1; D call uncertain. V dropped 1 base and J dropped 4 bases, with 14 bases sitting between them. CDR3 length equals 15 residues. Germline V gives CDR1 SGHRS, CDR2 YFSETQ. DNA of the CDR3: TGCGCCAGCAGCTTGTTTGAGTTGTCGGGCACTGAAGCTTTCTTT. Translation gives CASSLFELSGTEAFF.

The V and J genes are TRBV5-5 and TRBJ2-3; D is perhaps TRBD2 (5 bases). Trimming cost V 0 bases and J 3 bases, with 11 bases left between them. The CDR3 sequence is 15 residues long. Germline CDR1 SGHKS, CDR2 YYEKEE (reference sequence). In DNA, the CDR3 is TGTGCCAGCAGCTTGGGAGGGAAGTCGACAGATACGCAGTATTTT. The encoded protein is CASSLGGKSTDTQYF. Filled out from reference TRBV5-5 and TRBJ2-3, the complete variable domain reads DAGVTQSPTHLIKTRGQQVTLRCSPISGHKSVSWYQQVLGQGPQFIFQYYEKEERGRGNFPDRFSARQFPNYSSELNVNALLLGDSALYLCASSLGGKSTDTQYFGPGTRLTVL.

CDR3 loop: CASSGTVGGTEAFF. CDR3 bases: TGCGCCAGCAGTGGGACCGTGGGAGGCACTGAAGCTTTCTTT. The chain carries TRBV5-1 and TRBJ1-1; D may be TRBD1 (5 bases). Germline CDR1 is SGHRS and CDR2 is YFSETQ. V was clipped by 5 bases and J by 4 bases, with 15 bases between them. CDR3 length equals 14 residues.

The V gene is TRBV9, the J gene TRBJ2-2; 12 nucleotides align to TRBD2. The CDR3 is 16 residues long. Trimming removed 3 bases from V and 6 bases from J; junction bases left unmatched: 6. The germline gives CDR1 SGDLS, CDR2 YYNGEE. DNA for the CDR3: TGTGCCAGCAGCGCGACTAGCGGGAGTGGATCCGGGGAGCTGTTTTTT. Its translation is CASSATSGSGSGELFF.

CDR3 loop: CASSLGSYSDEQFF. DNA for the CDR3: TGCGCCAGCAGCTTAGGGAGTTACAGCGATGAGCAGTTCTTC. The chain carries TRBV5-1 and TRBJ2-1, with TRBD2 as a possible D gene (5 bases). This CDR3 has 14 amino acids. CDR1 is SGHRS, CDR2 YFSETQ, per germline. Between the trimmed V and J ends, which lost 2 bases and 8 bases, there was a span of 14 bases.

This rearrangement joins TRBV19 to TRBJ1-1, with 7 bases aligning to TRBD1. The germline gives CDR1 LNHDA, CDR2 SQIVND (reference sequence). V was clipped by 6 bases and J by 5 bases; unmatched bases: 12. CDR3 length: 15 residues. CDR3 protein: CASSIEQGKRTEAFF. The CDR3 coding sequence is TGTGCCAGTAGCATTGAACAGGGGAAGAGAACTGAAGCTTTCTTT.

The V call is TRBV5-1, the J call TRBJ2-3; 10 positions match TRBD2. The CDR3 is 17 residues long. Germline lookup yields CDR1 SGHRS and CDR2 YFSETQ. The ends lost 0 bases at V and 2 bases at J; junction bases unmatched: 6. CDR3 sequence: CASSLGLAGVYTDTQYF. The CDR3 DNA reads TGCGCCAGCAGCTTGGGGCTAGCGGGGGTGTACACAGATACGCAGTATTTT. Together with reference TRBV5-1 and TRBJ2-3, the CDR3 gives the full variable domain: KAGVTQTPRYLIKTRGQQVTLSCSPISGHRSVSWYQQTPGQGLQFLFEYFSETQRNKGNFPGRFSGRQFSNSRSEMNVSTLELGDSALYLCASSLGLAGVYTDTQYFGPGTRLTVL.